This T cell receptor (beta chain) was recorded in a study of OX40 agonist ivuxolimab in advanced cancers. The V gene lost 1 base and the J gene lost 9 bases, with 19 bases spanning the gap. CDR3 length: 16 residues. In germline, CDR1 is SEHNR, CDR2 FQNEAQ (reference sequence). Measured with immunoSEQ multiplex PCR; TCRdb has only the in-frame clones, and not every one. This table holds 100,000 to 130,000 clones, around 93% found once. The origin of this receptor is an adult with an advanced solid tumor such as melanoma, head and neck, liver or kidney cancer. Material: CD4+ or CD8+ T cells sorted from blood, obtained in a trial of the OX40 agonist ivuxolimab. The gene calls are TRBV7-9 and TRBJ2-1; possible D gene TRBD2, 6 bases. The CDR3 DNA is TGTGCCAGCAGCTTAGTATCCGGACTGACCGGGGGTGAGCAGTTCTTC. It specifies CASSLVSGLTGGEQFF.